This T cell receptor (beta chain) was identified during a study of response to subunit inactivated influenza vaccine. Notes on the study in general: Authors suggested each seasonal flu vaccination may recruit only limited numbers of new T cells.

TCRdb processed the RT-PCR reads anew with MiXCR; each CDR3 protein has one entry. The sample lists about 240,000 distinct CDR3 sequences; more than 10% were seen once. Worth noting for this clonotype: Its antigen is not identified.

Germline CDR1 reads DFQATT; CDR2 reads SNEGSKA (reference sequence). The trim removed 8 bases at V and 0 bases at J, leaving 6 bases unmatched. The CDR3 runs 15 residues. The specimen comprised non-naive T cells sorted from PBMCs, sampled 14 to 15 days before vaccination. The chain couples TRBV20-1 to TRBJ2-5; 13 bases line up with TRBD2. This receptor was obtained from a man aged 50-59 years who received an inactivated influenza vaccine. CDR3: CSLRLAGGYQETQYF. The CDR3 region has the DNA TGCAGTTTAAGACTAGCGGGGGGATACCAAGAGACCCAGTACTTC.